A single sample is the source of the 23 T cell receptor beta chains below, sequenced in a study of T cells in Graves' hyperthyroidism and ophthalmopathy. Amplification of TCR beta CDR3 regions used RNA as the template. Initially, a first-round RT-PCR of the TCR CDR3 employed the HTBI primer set. MiXCR, run by TCRdb on the multiplex PCR reads, gives a single entry per CDR3 protein. The data hold under 650,000 distinct CDR3 sequences, with about 16% observed a single time. Source material: blood. These receptors were taken from a woman aged 30 to 39 with Graves' hyperthyroidism.

This clonotype was counted a few times. The chain employs TRBV30 and TRBJ1-4, with a possible D match to TRBD1 (6 bases). Germline loops: CDR1 GTSNPN, CDR2 SVGIG (reference sequence). Trimming removed 4 bases from V and 9 bases from J, with 18 bases in between. This CDR3 is built from 14 residues. Written as DNA, the CDR3 is TGTGCCTGGAATCGGGGACATATGGATCAAAAACTGTTTTTT. It codes for CAWNRGHMDQKLFF. Based on the CDR3 plus reference TRBV30 and TRBJ1-4, the full variable domain is SQTIHQWPATLVQPVGSPLSLECTVEGTSNPNLYWYRQAAGRGLQLLFYSVGIGQISSEVPQNLSASRPQDRQFILSSKKLLLSDSGFYLCAWNRGHMDQKLFFGSGTQLSVL.

This clonotype has ten or more counts. This chain connects TRBV12-3 or TRBV12-4 to TRBJ2-5; the D gene is possibly TRBD1 (6 bases). The CDR3 sequence is 12 residues long. Trimming removed 4 bases at V and 5 bases at J, with 8 bases between. CDR3 sequence: CASSWTDETQYF. CDR3 nucleotides: TGTGCCAGCAGTTGGACAGACGAGACCCAGTACTTC.

This clonotype was found many times. The rearrangement links TRBV5-5 to TRBJ2-2, with TRBD2 identical over 8 bases. Germline lookup yields CDR1 SGHKS and CDR2 YYEKEE (reference sequence). With 4 bases clipped from V and 1 base from J, the junction kept 3 bases outside the gene matches. CDR3 length: 15 amino acids. Written as DNA, the CDR3 is TGTGCCAGCAGCGAGACTAGCGAGAACACCGGGGAGCTGTTTTTT. It translates to CASSETSENTGELFF.

There are many counts of this clonotype. The rearrangement uses TRBV2 and TRBJ2-3, with TRBD2 as a possible D gene (5 bases). CDR3 size: 13 residues. V lost 4 bases, J lost 4 bases, and 9 bases lay in between. Germline values: CDR1 SNHLY, CDR2 FYNNEI. As DNA, the CDR3 is TGTGCCAGCAGTGGAGGGAAAGCAGATACGCAGTATTTT. Encoded protein: CASSGGKADTQYF. Full variable domain (missing parts from reference TRBV2 and TRBJ2-3): EPEVTQTPSHQVTQMGQEVILRCVPISNHLYFYWYRQILGQKVEFLVSFYNNEISEKSEIFDDQFSVERPDGSNFTLKIRSTKLEDSAMYFCASSGGKADTQYFGPGTRLTVL.

On this clonotype itself: A much larger clone lies a single base off, so this may be a read error. This CDR3 fails to terminate in the conserved phenylalanine or tryptophan, so it likely reflects a read error. The chain joins TRBV6-2 or TRBV6-3 to TRBJ1-5; D remains unclear. Germline CDR1 reads MNHEY; CDR2 reads SVGEGT. V was trimmed by 2 bases and J by 0 bases, leaving 8 bases between them. The CDR3 is 15 residues long. The CDR3 loop reads CASSYMPISNQPQHS. The CDR3, as DNA: TGTGCCAGCAGTTACATGCCTATTAGCAATCAGCCCCAGCATTCT.

This clonotype occurred a few times. The chain carries TRBV5-1 and TRBJ2-5, with unresolved D. Per the germline V gene, CDR1 is SGHRS and CDR2 is YFSETQ. V dropped 6 bases and J dropped 4 bases, with 13 bases sitting between them. The CDR3 length is 13 residues. The CDR3 protein is CASTPTSGETQYF. The CDR3 nucleotides are TGCGCCAGCACACCAACGTCGGGAGAGACCCAGTACTTC.

This clonotype was counted many times. This chain uses TRBV6-5 with TRBJ2-7; possible D gene TRBD2, 5 bases. Germline V gene sequence: CDR1 MNHEY, CDR2 SVGAGI. V was cut by 2 bases and J by 5 bases, with 22 bases left in between. CDR3 length: 17 residues. The CDR3 here is CASSYVRSPREGNEQYF. CDR3 nucleotides: TGTGCCAGCAGTTACGTTCGTTCGCCACGGGAAGGTAACGAGCAGTACTTC.

The sample holds many counts of this clonotype. The chain joins TRBV12-3 or TRBV12-4 to TRBJ2-1; 12 bases are shared with TRBD2. The CDR3 length is 16 residues. Germline trimming cut 7 bases from V and 9 bases from J; bases unmatched to any gene: 13. The CDR3 spells CASNLLAGGPGVEQFF. The CDR3 DNA is TGTGCCAGCAATCTCCTAGCGGGAGGGCCAGGGGTTGAGCAGTTCTTC.

This clonotype was recorded at least ten times. This chain uses TRBV28 with TRBJ2-5; 10 bases agree with TRBD2. The germline V gene encodes CDR1 MDHEN and CDR2 SYDVKM. J gave up 5 bases and V 8 bases, and 8 bases lay outside the gene matches. This CDR3 is built from 14 residues. Here the CDR3 reads CASRASGRTETQYF. In DNA form, the CDR3 reads TGTGCCAGCCGGGCTAGCGGGAGAACGGAGACCCAGTACTTC.

J is TRBJ2-3 and V is TRBV5-4; the D gene could be TRBD1 or TRBD2 (5 bases each). V was pared by 4 bases and J by 3 bases, with 9 bases between. Germline V gives CDR1 SGHNT, CDR2 YYREEE (reference sequence). The length of the CDR3 is 13 residues. Written as DNA, the CDR3 is TGTGCCAGCAGCGGGGGAGTTACAGATACGCAGTATTTT. Protein sequence: CASSGGVTDTQYF.

This chain connects TRBV25-1 to TRBJ2-1; 11 bases fit TRBD2. V lost 11 bases to trimming and J lost 8 bases; unmatched junction nucleotides: 8. This CDR3 region has 13 residues. Germline-derived CDR1 and CDR2 are MGHDK and SYGVNS. The CDR3 protein is CADSGRGEDEQFF. The CDR3 DNA reads TGTGCCGATAGCGGGAGGGGAGAGGATGAGCAGTTCTTC.

This chain links TRBV12-5 with TRBJ2-7; 9 nucleotides line up with TRBD2. Germline assignment: CDR1 LGHNT and CDR2 FRNRAP. This CDR3 is 16 amino acids long. V was clipped by 7 bases and J by 5 bases; unmatched bases: 15. The CDR3 DNA follows: TGTGCTAGTGCCCTTCTTATAGCGGGAGCTATGAACGAGCAGTACTTC. Protein: CASALLIAGAMNEQYF.

This clonotype was detected a few times. This sequence joins TRBV15 and TRBJ2-1, with TRBD1 as a possible D gene (6 bases). V lost 0 bases, J lost 8 bases, and 14 bases lay in between. The CDR3 length is 15 residues. Per germline, CDR1 LNHNV and CDR2 YYDKDF (reference sequence). This chain's CDR3 is CATSRDKTGGDEQFF. Here the CDR3 DNA reads TGTGCCACCAGCAGAGATAAGACTGGGGGCGATGAGCAGTTCTTC.

This clonotype has just a few counts. The rearrangement uses TRBV19 and TRBJ1-1; unclear D gene. The length of the CDR3 is 12 residues. Germline CDR1 reads LNHDA; CDR2 reads SQIVND (reference sequence). V shed 7 bases and J shed 1 base, with 7 bases lying between them. CDR3 region: CASKEGNTEAFF. CDR3 sequence (DNA): TGTGCCAGTAAAGAGGGGAACACTGAAGCTTTCTTT.

The V call is TRBV6-1, the J call TRBJ2-3, with 8 positions matching TRBD2. The J segment lost 1 base and the V segment lost 6 bases, leaving 9 bases of the junction unmatched. Germline values: CDR1 MNHNS, CDR2 SASEGT. The CDR3 length is 16 residues. The chain's CDR3 is CASRTPGGRGTDTQYF. The CDR3 DNA is TGTGCCAGCAGGACCCCGGGGGGGCGGGGCACAGATACGCAGTATTTT.

This clonotype was counted a few times. The chain couples TRBV10-3 to TRBJ2-7; 9 bases match TRBD1. Germline loops: CDR1 ENHRY, CDR2 SYGVKD. This CDR3 has 15 residues. With 2 bases clipped from V and 6 bases from J, the junction kept 8 bases outside the gene matches. The CDR3 region is CAISETRDRVGEQYF. The CDR3 region has the DNA TGTGCCATCAGTGAGACCCGGGACAGGGTGGGCGAGCAGTACTTC.

This clonotype was found once. Since a much larger clone is just one base distant, this may be a read error. The chain links TRBV6-2 or TRBV6-3 to TRBJ1-1; D call uncertain. CDR1 and CDR2 (germline): MNHEY, SVGEGT. The CDR3 runs to 13 residues. The CDR3 loop is CASSYRPNTEALF. The CDR3 region has the DNA TGTGCCAGCAGTTATCGACCGAACACTGAAGCTCTCTTT.

The chain links TRBV12-3 or TRBV12-4 to TRBJ2-5; D possibly corresponds to TRBD2 (6 bases). V lost 6 bases and J lost 2, with 16 bases in between. The CDR3 extends over 15 amino acids. CDR3 nucleotide sequence: TGTGCCAGCAGACCAGCCGGGACTTCACAAGAGACCCAGTACTTC. Translated: CASRPAGTSQETQYF.

This clonotype showed up many times. The chain links TRBV18 to TRBJ1-3, with a weak D call TRBD1 (5 bases). The length of the CDR3 is 16 residues. CDR1 is KGHSH, CDR2 LQKENI, per germline. Trimming shortened V by 0 bases and J by 0 bases, and 9 bases separated the two germline ends. The CDR3 protein is CASSPPRGSSGNTIYF. CDR3 DNA sequence: TGTGCCAGCTCACCACCGCGGGGGTCCTCTGGAAACACCATATATTTT.

In this sample, this clonotype turned up a few times. The CDR3: CASSEFPGSITGELFF. Written as DNA, the CDR3 is TGTGCCAGCAGTGAATTCCCAGGGAGTATCACCGGGGAGCTGTTTTTT. The J gene is TRBJ2-2, the V gene TRBV6-1; possibly TRBD1 or TRBD2 for D (5 bases each). The CDR3 is 16 amino acids. The germline V gene encodes CDR1 MNHNS and CDR2 SASEGT. The V end lost 2 bases, the J end lost 4 bases, and 14 bases lay between the germline ends.

The sample holds many counts of this clonotype. The chain uses TRBV6-1 and TRBJ1-5; D unresolved. CDR1 and CDR2 (germline): MNHNS, SASEGT. Trimming took 7 bases from V and 0 from J, leaving 7 bases between them. CDR3 size: 13 residues. CDR3 sequence (DNA): TGTGCCAGCACCACCTATAGCAATCAGCCCCAGCATTTT. Protein product: CASTTYSNQPQHF.

There are many counts of this clonotype. J is TRBJ1-2 and V is TRBV12-3 or TRBV12-4; D gene ambiguous. The CDR3 sequence is 13 residues long. V was shortened by 3 bases and J by 8 bases, with 13 bases between the two germline ends. For the CDR3, the DNA is TGTGCCAGCAGTTTCGGCAGTCCGGGCGGCTACACCTTC. Residues: CASSFGSPGGYTF.

In this sample, this clonotype turned up many times. The chain carries TRBV2 and TRBJ1-6; D is unresolved. This CDR3 region has 13 residues. Per germline, CDR1 SNHLY and CDR2 FYNNEI. The germline V and J ends were trimmed by 3 bases and 10 bases, with 10 bases remaining between them. CDR3 loop: CASSDRVGSPLHF. The CDR3 DNA reads as TGTGCCAGCAGTGATCGGGTCGGCTCACCCCTCCACTTT.